This T cell receptor beta chain was sequenced for a study of Ad26.COV2.S vaccination and SARS-CoV-2 variants. The germline CDR1 and CDR2 sequences are SEHNR and FQNEAQ (reference sequence). Germline trimming cut 10 bases from V and 6 bases from J; bases unmatched to any gene: 14. This CDR3 is 15 amino acids long. The treatment denotes: 19 received Ad26.COV2.S at low or high dose, single or two shots; about 5 received placebo; per-sample allocation not given. Samples analyzed were those drawn on day 63 after the first vaccine or placebo injection. Data came from immunoSEQ multiplex PCR; TCRdb stores just in-frame clones and leaves some out. The sample lists over 400,000 clones, about nine tenths seen once, with about 1.7% in the top ten.

The TCR originated in a person between 18 and 59 years old who received the Ad26.COV2.S COVID-19 vaccine or a placebo. The material sequenced was peripheral blood, taken in a trial of Ad26.COV2.S vaccine versus placebo. The genes are TRBV7-9 and TRBJ1-2; the match to TRBD1 covers 10 bases. The CDR3 is CATRQGARVSHGYTF. The DNA of the CDR3 is TGTGCCACACGACAGGGGGCGCGGGTCTCTCATGGCTACACCTTC.